This T cell receptor (beta chain) was found in a study of T cell changes during pregnancy in multiple sclerosis. Germline CDR1 and CDR2: MNHNY and SVGAGI (reference sequence). The CDR3 length is 12 residues. The ends lost 8 bases at V and 6 bases at J; junction bases unmatched: 4. The repertoire was sequenced with immunoSEQ multiplex PCR; TCRdb's copy has only in-frame clones and lacks some. The table includes 30,000 to 35,000 clones, roughly 89% detected once. This rearrangement joins TRBV6-6 to TRBJ2-3; 8 bases match TRBD2. The source material was CD8+ T cells from peripheral blood mononuclear cells, sampled in the first trimester of pregnancy. The receptor was derived from a female donor with multiple sclerosis, enrolled in a pregnancy study. The CDR3 loop reads CASGGGPDTQYF. CDR3 DNA: TGTGCCAGCGGCGGGGGGCCGGATACGCAGTATTTT.